Listed here is a single T cell receptor (beta chain). The antigen is undetermined. This sample is part of a study of post-analysis software for immune sequencing data. Study-level information: Disease courses included relapsing-remitting, secondary progressive and progressive-relapsing multiple sclerosis.

The authors incorporated unique molecular identifiers into the TCR beta cDNA libraries. One entry per CDR3 protein, called by TCRdb with MiXCR from the PCR reads. The data hold fewer than 900,000 distinct CDR3 sequences, with approximately 44% observed a single time. Study results and caveats: TRBV5-6, TRBV5-1 and TRBV20-1 were among 4 or 5 TRBV segments more frequent in patients than controls. Multiple sclerosis was associated with a significant reduction in normalized Chao1 diversity relative to controls. Analysis by F measure revealed that same-batch samples clustered strongly together.

CDR3 length: 14 amino acids. Trimming cost V 5 bases and J 0 bases, with 11 bases left between them. The V gene's germline CDR1 is DFQATT and CDR2 SNEGSKA (reference sequence). The TCR sequence derives from a girl between 10 and 17 years old with multiple sclerosis. Sequencing was carried out using blood. This chain uses TRBV20-1 with TRBJ1-5; D remains unclear. In DNA, the CDR3 is TGCAGTGCTCTCGGGAGCCCTAGCAATCAGCCCCAGCATTTT. Protein: CSALGSPSNQPQHF.